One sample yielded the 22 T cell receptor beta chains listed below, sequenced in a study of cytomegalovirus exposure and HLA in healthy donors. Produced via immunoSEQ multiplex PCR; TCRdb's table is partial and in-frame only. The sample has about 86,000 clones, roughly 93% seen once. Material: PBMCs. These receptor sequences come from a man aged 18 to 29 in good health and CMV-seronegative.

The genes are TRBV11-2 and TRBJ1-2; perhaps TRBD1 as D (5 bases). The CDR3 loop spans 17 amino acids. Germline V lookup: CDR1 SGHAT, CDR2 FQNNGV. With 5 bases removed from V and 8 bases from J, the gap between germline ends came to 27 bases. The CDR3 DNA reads TGTGCCAGCAGCCCCACCGCGCCGAAAAGGACAAAGAACGGCTACACCTTC. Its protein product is CASSPTAPKRTKNGYTF.

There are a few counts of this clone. CDR3 DNA: TGTGCCAGCAGCTATAACAGGGGTAGCAATCAGCCCCAGCATTTT. Protein sequence: CASSYNRGSNQPQHF. The V call is TRBV7-2, the J call TRBJ1-5; TRBD1 agrees at 7 bases. Germline V CDR1 and CDR2: SGHTA, FQGNSA. The V segment lost 4 bases and the J segment 0 bases; nucleotides outside the gene matches: 3. There are 15 residues in the CDR3. Full variable domain (remainder filled in from reference TRBV7-2 and TRBJ1-5): GAGVSQSPSNKVTEKGKDVELRCDPISGHTALYWYRQSLGQGLEFLIYFQGNSAPDKSGLPSDRFSAERTGGSVSTLTIQRTQQEDSAVYLCASSYNRGSNQPQHFGDGTRLSIL.

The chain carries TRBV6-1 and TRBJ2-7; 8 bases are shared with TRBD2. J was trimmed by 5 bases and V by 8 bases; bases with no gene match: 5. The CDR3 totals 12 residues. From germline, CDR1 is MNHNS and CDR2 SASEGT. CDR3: CASGTRKDEQYF. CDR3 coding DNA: TGTGCCAGCGGGACTAGAAAGGACGAGCAGTACTTC.

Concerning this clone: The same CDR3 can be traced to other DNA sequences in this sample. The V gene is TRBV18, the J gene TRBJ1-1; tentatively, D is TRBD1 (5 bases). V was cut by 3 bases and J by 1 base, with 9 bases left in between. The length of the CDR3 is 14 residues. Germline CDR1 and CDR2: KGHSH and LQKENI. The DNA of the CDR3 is TGTGCCAGCTCACCCCAGGGTGAGAACACTGAAGCTTTCTTT. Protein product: CASSPQGENTEAFF.

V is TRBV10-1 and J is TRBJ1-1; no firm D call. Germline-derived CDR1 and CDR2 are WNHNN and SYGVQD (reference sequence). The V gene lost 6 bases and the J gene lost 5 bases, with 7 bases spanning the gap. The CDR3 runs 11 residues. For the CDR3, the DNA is TGCGCCAGCAGGGCGGGGACTGAAGCTTTCTTT. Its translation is CASRAGTEAFF.

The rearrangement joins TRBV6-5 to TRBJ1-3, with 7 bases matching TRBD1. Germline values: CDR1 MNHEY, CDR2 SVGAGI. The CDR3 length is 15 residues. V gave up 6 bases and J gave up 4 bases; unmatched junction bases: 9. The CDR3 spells CASRPNRGGGNTIYF. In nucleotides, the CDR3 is TGTGCCAGCAGGCCGAACAGGGGTGGAGGAAACACCATATATTTT.

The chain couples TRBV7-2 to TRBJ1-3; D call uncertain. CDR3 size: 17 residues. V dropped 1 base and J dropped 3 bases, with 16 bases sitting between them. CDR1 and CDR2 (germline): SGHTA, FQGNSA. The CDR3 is CASSLGVLRVGGNTIYF. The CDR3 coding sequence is TGTGCCAGCAGCTTAGGGGTTTTGCGGGTGGGTGGAAACACCATATATTTT.

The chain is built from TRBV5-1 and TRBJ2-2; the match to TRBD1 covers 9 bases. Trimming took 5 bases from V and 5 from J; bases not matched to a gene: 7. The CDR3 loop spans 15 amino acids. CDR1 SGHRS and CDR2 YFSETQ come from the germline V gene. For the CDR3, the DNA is TGCGCCAGCAGATTCCGGGACAGGGCGACCGGGGAGCTGTTTTTT. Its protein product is CASRFRDRATGELFF.

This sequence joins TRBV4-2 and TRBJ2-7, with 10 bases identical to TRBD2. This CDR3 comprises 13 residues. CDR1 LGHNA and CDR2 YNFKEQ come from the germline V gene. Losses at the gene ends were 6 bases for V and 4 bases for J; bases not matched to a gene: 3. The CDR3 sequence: CASRGLARYEQYF. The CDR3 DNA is TGTGCCAGCAGGGGACTAGCGAGGTACGAGCAGTACTTC.

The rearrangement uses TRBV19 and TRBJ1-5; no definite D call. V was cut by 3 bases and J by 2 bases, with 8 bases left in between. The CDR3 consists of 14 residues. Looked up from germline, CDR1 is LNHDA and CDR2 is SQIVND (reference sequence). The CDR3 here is CASSIRQGNQPQHF. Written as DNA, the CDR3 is TGTGCCAGTAGTATTCGGCAGGGCAATCAGCCCCAGCATTTT.

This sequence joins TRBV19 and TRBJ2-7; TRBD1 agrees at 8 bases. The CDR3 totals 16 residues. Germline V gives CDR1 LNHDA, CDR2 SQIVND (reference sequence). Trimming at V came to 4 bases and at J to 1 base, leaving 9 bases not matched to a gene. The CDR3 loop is CASSKRSGTGSYEQYF. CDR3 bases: TGTGCCAGTAGTAAGCGATCCGGGACAGGATCCTACGAGCAGTACTTC. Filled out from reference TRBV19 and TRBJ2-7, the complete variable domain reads DGGITQSPKYLFRKEGQNVTLSCEQNLNHDAMYWYRQDPGQGLRLIYYSQIVNDFQKGDIAEGYSVSREKKESFPLTVTSAQKNPTAFYLCASSKRSGTGSYEQYFGPGTRLTVT.

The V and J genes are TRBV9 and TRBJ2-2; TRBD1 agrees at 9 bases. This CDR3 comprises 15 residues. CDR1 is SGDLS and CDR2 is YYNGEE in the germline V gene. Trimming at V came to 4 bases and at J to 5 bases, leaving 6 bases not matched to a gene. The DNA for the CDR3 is TGTGCCAGCAGCCCCACCGGGACAGGGACCGGGGAGCTGTTTTTT. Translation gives CASSPTGTGTGELFF.

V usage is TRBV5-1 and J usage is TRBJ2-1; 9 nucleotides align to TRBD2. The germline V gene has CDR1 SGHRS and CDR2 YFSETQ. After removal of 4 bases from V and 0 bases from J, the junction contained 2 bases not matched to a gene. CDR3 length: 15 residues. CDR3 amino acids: CASSRSGGSYNEQFF. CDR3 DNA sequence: TGCGCCAGCAGCCGTAGCGGGGGCTCCTACAATGAGCAGTTCTTC.

The chain's CDR3 is CASSFVVINTEAFF. The CDR3 coding sequence is TGTGCCAGCAGCTTTGTAGTCATTAACACTGAAGCTTTCTTT. The V gene is TRBV7-2, the J gene TRBJ1-1; D gene uncertain. The CDR3 spans 14 residues. CDR1 and CDR2 (germline): SGHTA, FQGNSA. V was clipped by 3 bases and J by 2 bases, with 10 bases between them.

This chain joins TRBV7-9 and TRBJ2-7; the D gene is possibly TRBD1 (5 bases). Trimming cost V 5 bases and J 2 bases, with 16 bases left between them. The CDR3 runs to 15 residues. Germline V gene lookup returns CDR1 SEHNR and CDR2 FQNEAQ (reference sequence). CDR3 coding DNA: TGTGCCAGCAGCCCGCCCTGGGGCAGGGCCTACGAGCAGTACTTC. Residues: CASSPPWGRAYEQYF.

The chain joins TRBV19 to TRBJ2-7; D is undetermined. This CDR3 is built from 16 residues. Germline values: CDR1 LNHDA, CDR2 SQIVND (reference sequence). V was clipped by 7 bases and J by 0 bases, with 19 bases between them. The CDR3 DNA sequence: TGTGCCAGTACCCCCGACATGGCTACGGCCTCCTACGAGCAGTACTTC. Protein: CASTPDMATASYEQYF.

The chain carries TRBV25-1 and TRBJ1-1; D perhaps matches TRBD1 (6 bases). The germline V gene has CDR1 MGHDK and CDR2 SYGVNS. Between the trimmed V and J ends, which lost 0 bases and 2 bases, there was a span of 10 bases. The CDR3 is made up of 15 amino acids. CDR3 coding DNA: TGTGCCAGCAGTGAATATCAGGGGAGCAACACTGAAGCTTTCTTT. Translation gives CASSEYQGSNTEAFF. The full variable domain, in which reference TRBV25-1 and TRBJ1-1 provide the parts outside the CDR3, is EADIYQTPRYLVIGTGKKITLECSQTMGHDKMYWYQQDPGMELHLIHYSYGVNSTEKGDLSSESTVSRIRTEHFPLTLESARPSHTSQYLCASSEYQGSNTEAFFGQGTRLTVV.

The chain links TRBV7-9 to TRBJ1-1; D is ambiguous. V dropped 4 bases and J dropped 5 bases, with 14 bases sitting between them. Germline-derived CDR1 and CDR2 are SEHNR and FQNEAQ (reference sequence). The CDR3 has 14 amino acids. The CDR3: CASSSRVRRTEAFF. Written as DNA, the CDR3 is TGTGCCAGCAGCTCGCGGGTTAGGCGGACTGAAGCTTTCTTT.

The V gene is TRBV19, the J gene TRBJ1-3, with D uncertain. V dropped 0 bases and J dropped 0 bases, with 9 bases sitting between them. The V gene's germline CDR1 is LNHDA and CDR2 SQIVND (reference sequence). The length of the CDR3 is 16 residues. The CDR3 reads CASSIDRTFSGNTIYF. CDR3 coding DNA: TGTGCCAGTAGTATAGATCGGACTTTCTCTGGAAACACCATATATTTT.

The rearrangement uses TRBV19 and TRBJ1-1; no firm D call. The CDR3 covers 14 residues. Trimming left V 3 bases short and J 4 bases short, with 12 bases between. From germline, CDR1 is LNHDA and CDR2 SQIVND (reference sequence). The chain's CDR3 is CASSITGSGTEAFF. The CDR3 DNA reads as TGTGCCAGTAGTATTACGGGATCAGGCACTGAAGCTTTCTTT.

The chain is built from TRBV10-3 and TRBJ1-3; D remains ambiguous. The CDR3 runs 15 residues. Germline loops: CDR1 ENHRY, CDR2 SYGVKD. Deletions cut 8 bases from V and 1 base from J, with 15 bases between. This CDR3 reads CAISAVTRSGNTIYF. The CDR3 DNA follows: TGTGCCATCTCCGCGGTTACAAGATCTGGAAACACCATATATTTT.

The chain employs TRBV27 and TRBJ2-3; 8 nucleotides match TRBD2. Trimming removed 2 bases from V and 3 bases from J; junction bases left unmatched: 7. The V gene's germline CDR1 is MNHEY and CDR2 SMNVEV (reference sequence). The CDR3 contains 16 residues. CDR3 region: CASSLGGGLRTDTQYF. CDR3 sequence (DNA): TGTGCCAGCAGTTTAGGCGGGGGGCTGAGGACAGATACGCAGTATTTT.